The 16 T cell receptor beta chains listed next were all sequenced from one sample in a study of T cell changes during pregnancy in multiple sclerosis. Only in-frame clones appear in the TCRdb table, and some are missing; sequencing was by immunoSEQ multiplex PCR. The table lists fewer than 45,000 clones, roughly 90% of them singletons. The sample in question was peripheral blood, obtained in the second trimester of pregnancy. The receptors derive from a female donor in good health, enrolled as a control in a pregnancy study.

This chain connects TRBV14 to TRBJ1-2; 7 bases match TRBD1. The CDR3 spans 15 residues. The trim removed 1 base at V and 4 bases at J, leaving 6 bases unmatched. Germline CDR1 is SGHDN and CDR2 is FVKESK. CDR3 protein: CASSQGVRGFYGYTF. CDR3 in DNA: TGTGCCAGCAGCCAAGGGGTCAGGGGGTTCTATGGCTACACCTTC.

In its sample, this clone was seen once. V is TRBV7-2 and J is TRBJ2-7, with TRBD1 matching over 10 bases. The CDR3 length is 15 residues. V lost 2 bases and J lost 9; bases outside the gene matches: 10. From germline, CDR1 is SGHTA and CDR2 FQGNSA. CDR3 nucleotides: TGTGCCAGCAGCTTATCCGGGACAGGGGAATTGGGGCAGTACTTC. It translates to CASSLSGTGELGQYF. The full variable domain, rest sourced from reference TRBV7-2 and TRBJ2-7, is GAGVSQSPSNKVTEKGKDVELRCDPISGHTALYWYRQSLGQGLEFLIYFQGNSAPDKSGLPSDRFSAERTGGSVSTLTIQRTQQEDSAVYLCASSLSGTGELGQYFGPGTRLTVT.

This rearrangement joins TRBV30 to TRBJ2-7, with D unresolved. The CDR3 spans 13 residues. V lost 2 bases and J lost 2, with 10 bases in between. Germline V gene sequence: CDR1 GTSNPN, CDR2 SVGIG (reference sequence). The CDR3 sequence is CAWSMTGTYEQYF. The CDR3 DNA follows: TGTGCCTGGAGTATGACGGGTACCTACGAGCAGTACTTC.

The chain couples TRBV27 to TRBJ2-7, with 9 bases aligning to TRBD1. The CDR3 runs to 15 residues. Germline values: CDR1 MNHEY, CDR2 SMNVEV (reference sequence). J gave up 5 bases and V 4 bases, and 9 bases lay outside the gene matches. The CDR3 here is CASSSQGALTDEQYF. For the CDR3, the DNA is TGTGCCAGCAGTTCACAGGGGGCCCTTACGGACGAGCAGTACTTC.

The chain employs TRBV27 and TRBJ2-7, with TRBD1 identical over 7 bases. V gave up 6 bases and J gave up 3 bases; unmatched junction bases: 5. The CDR3 consists of 13 residues. Germline lookup yields CDR1 MNHEY and CDR2 SMNVEV (reference sequence). In DNA form, the CDR3 reads TGTGCCAGCAGACGGGGACAGTACTACGAGCAGTACTTC. This codes for CASRRGQYYEQYF.

This clone was detected only a few times. The J gene is TRBJ2-4, the V gene TRBV4-3; a possible D gene is TRBD2 (6 bases). From germline, CDR1 is LGHNA and CDR2 YSLEER. The CDR3 consists of 16 residues. Trimming took off 3 bases at V and 4 bases at J, with 16 bases between the two ends. CDR3 amino acids: CASSQGPEGPKNIQYF. CDR3 DNA: TGCGCCAGCAGCCAGGGACCGGAGGGACCAAAAAACATTCAGTACTTC.

This clone was picked up one time. This chain joins TRBV9 and TRBJ2-1; maybe TRBD2 (5 bases). Between the trimmed V and J ends, which lost 2 bases and 9 bases, there was a span of 18 bases. Germline V lookup: CDR1 SGDLS, CDR2 YYNGEE. The CDR3 covers 15 residues. The CDR3 region has the DNA TGTGCCAGCAGCGTCCTACATGTATTCGGAGGTGAGCAGTTCTTC. Its translation: CASSVLHVFGGEQFF.

The gene calls are TRBV6-4 and TRBJ2-1; 7 bases match TRBD2. V trimming: 8 bases; J trimming: 7 bases; junction bases outside the gene matches: 14. This CDR3 comprises 15 residues. Germline V gene sequence: CDR1 MRHNA, CDR2 SNTAGT. The CDR3: CASSPALTGGNEQFF. The DNA for the CDR3 is TGTGCCAGCTCCCCGGCCCTCACCGGGGGGAATGAGCAGTTCTTC.

The chain employs TRBV7-2 and TRBJ2-4, with D maybe TRBD1 (6 bases). The CDR3 has 14 residues. Trimming cost V 5 bases and J 1 base, with 9 bases left between them. Germline assignment: CDR1 SGHTA and CDR2 FQGNSA. The DNA for the CDR3 is TGTGCCAGCAGCCTGAGGGGGGCCAAAAACATTCAGTACTTC. It is translated as CASSLRGAKNIQYF.

The chain couples TRBV7-9 to TRBJ1-4; a weak D match, TRBD1 (6 bases). The CDR3 is 16 amino acids. The V gene's germline CDR1 is SEHNR and CDR2 FQNEAQ (reference sequence). Trimming left V 3 bases short and J 7 bases short, with 18 bases between. CDR3 amino acids: CASSLGNREIGEKLFF. The CDR3 DNA reads as TGTGCCAGCAGCTTGGGAAACAGGGAAATCGGTGAAAAACTGTTTTTT.

The chain recombines TRBV7-7 with TRBJ2-2; TRBD1 agrees at 7 bases. The ends lost 5 bases at V and 6 bases at J; junction bases unmatched: 6. From germline, CDR1 is SSHAT and CDR2 FNYEAQ (reference sequence). This CDR3 is built from 14 residues. In nucleotides, the CDR3 is TGTGCCAGCAGCCCACAGGGGAAGGCCGGGGAGCTGTTTTTT. Protein sequence: CASSPQGKAGELFF.

This clone was recorded only once. The junction does not match germline at one end; this may be a read error. The chain recombines TRBV30 with TRBJ1-2; 7 bases fit TRBD1. Germline V gene lookup returns CDR1 GTSNPN and CDR2 SVGIG (reference sequence). The CDR3 loop spans 8 amino acids. DNA for the CDR3: TGTGCCTGGGGCAGGGGGGTCTTC. This sequence encodes CAWGRGVF.

V and J are TRBV6-5 and TRBJ2-7; TRBD1 agrees at 7 bases. There are 13 residues in the CDR3. From germline, CDR1 is MNHEY and CDR2 SVGAGI. Trimming removed 6 bases from V and 0 bases from J; junction bases left unmatched: 2. The CDR3 protein is CASSRQGSYEQYF. CDR3 in DNA: TGTGCCAGCAGCAGACAGGGCTCCTACGAGCAGTACTTC.

The chain is built from TRBV28 and TRBJ2-5; D is perhaps TRBD2 (5 bases). Germline-derived CDR1 and CDR2 are MDHEN and SYDVKM. The ends were cut back, 3 bases at V and 2 bases at J, with 10 bases in the middle. The CDR3 is 14 residues long. This chain's CDR3 is CASSFYRGQETQYF. CDR3 sequence (DNA): TGTGCCAGCAGTTTCTATCGGGGACAAGAGACCCAGTACTTC.

The gene calls are TRBV29-1 and TRBJ2-6; D possibly corresponds to TRBD2 (5 bases). CDR1 and CDR2 from the germline V gene are SQVTM and ANQGSEA. The V end lost 0 bases, the J end lost 4 bases, and 16 bases lay between the germline ends. The CDR3 is made up of 17 amino acids. DNA for the CDR3: TGCAGCGTTGAAGATCTAGAGGGTCTAGCCGGGGCCAACGTCCTGACTTTC. This codes for CSVEDLEGLAGANVLTF.

The chain employs TRBV6-5 and TRBJ1-1, with D possibly matching TRBD1 (6 bases). The germline V gene has CDR1 MNHEY and CDR2 SVGAGI. The CDR3 consists of 13 residues. Trimming removed 6 bases from V and 1 base from J, with 9 bases in between. For the CDR3, the DNA is TGTGCCAGCAGAGTGGACAGGAACACTGAAGCTTTCTTT. Its translation: CASRVDRNTEAFF.